This T cell receptor beta chain was retrieved from a study of cytomegalovirus exposure and HLA in healthy donors. Primers: 60 Vbeta forward and 13 Jbeta reverse. Assay: immunoSEQ multiplex PCR; the TCRdb copy retains only in-frame clones and omits some. The sample includes approximately 27,000 clones, about 62% seen only once; the top ten take roughly 42%. The CDR3 extends over 15 amino acids. The germline V gene has CDR1 SGHTA and CDR2 FQGNSA. The V and J ends lost 0 bases and 2 bases respectively, with 11 bases between them. The clonotype originates from a male donor in good health and CMV-seropositive. The sequencing input was PBMCs. V and J are TRBV7-2 and TRBJ2-7; tentative D call: TRBD2 (5 bases). The CDR3 bases are TGTGCCAGCAGCTTAGCGAGTCTGGGAGCCTACGAGCAGTACTTC. Residues: CASSLASLGAYEQYF.